These T cell receptor beta chains were read from a single sample in a study of CD8+ T cells in alopecia areata. Using immunoSEQ multiplex PCR, the repertoire was profiled, and TCRdb retains in-frame clones only, with some absent. The table has some 130,000 clones, 45% to 50% seen once. This specimen consisted of CD8+ T cells sorted from blood, obtained at week 0. The receptors originated from a human donor with alopecia areata. The CDR3 runs from the conserved cysteine through the conserved F or W. D genes are given only for firm matches. Only part of the rows carry a size: once, few, many, or a class if the clone is expanded.

v_call: TRBV13
clone_size: few
d_call: -
j_call: TRBJ2-7
cdr3_length: 12
cdr3_aa: CASSFESHEQYF
cdr3_nt: TGTGCCAGCAGCTTTGAATCCCACGAGCAGTACTTC

v_call: TRBV29-1
clone_size: -
d_call: TRBD2
j_call: TRBJ2-5
cdr3_length: 15
cdr3_aa: CSVDGAGVLFETQYF
cdr3_nt: TGCAGCGTTGATGGGGCGGGGGTCTTATTTGAGACCCAGTACTTC

v_call: TRBV5-1
clone_size: -
d_call: -
j_call: TRBJ2-7
cdr3_length: 13
cdr3_aa: CASSFGHSYEQYF
cdr3_nt: TGCGCCAGCAGCTTCGGACATTCCTACGAGCAGTACTTC

v_call: TRBV19
clone_size: few
d_call: -
j_call: TRBJ1-5
cdr3_length: 14
cdr3_aa: CASSMGEGNQPQHF
cdr3_nt: TGTGCCAGTAGTATGGGGGAAGGAAATCAGCCCCAGCATTTT

v_call: TRBV27
clone_size: few
d_call: TRBD1
j_call: TRBJ1-2
cdr3_length: 16
cdr3_aa: CASSLSGRVGQGGYTF
cdr3_nt: TGTGCCAGCAGTTTATCGGGCCGCGTGGGACAGGGGGGCTACACCTTC

v_call: TRBV30
clone_size: -
d_call: -
j_call: TRBJ2-7
cdr3_length: 13
cdr3_aa: CAWSNGGGYEQYF
cdr3_nt: TGTGCCTGGAGTAACGGGGGCGGATACGAGCAGTACTTC

v_call: TRBV30
clone_size: -
d_call: -
j_call: TRBJ1-2
cdr3_length: 13
cdr3_aa: CAWSLMGPEGYTF
cdr3_nt: TGTGCCTGGTCCCTGATGGGGCCGGAGGGCTACACCTTC

v_call: TRBV13
clone_size: -
d_call: -
j_call: TRBJ2-1
cdr3_length: 12
cdr3_aa: CASSLERLEQFF
cdr3_nt: TGTGCCAGCAGCCTAGAGAGGCTTGAGCAGTTCTTC

v_call: TRBV30
clone_size: -
d_call: -
j_call: TRBJ1-2
cdr3_length: 12
cdr3_aa: CAWQGALIGYTF
cdr3_nt: TGTGCCTGGCAAGGGGCGCTTATTGGCTACACCTTC

v_call: TRBV2
clone_size: -
d_call: -
j_call: TRBJ1-5
cdr3_length: 15
cdr3_aa: CASSLYREGNQPQHF
cdr3_nt: TGTGCCAGCAGTCTGTACAGGGAGGGCAATCAGCCCCAGCATTTT

v_call: TRBV27
clone_size: -
d_call: TRBD1
j_call: TRBJ2-7
cdr3_length: 15
cdr3_aa: CASTTVGQGARKQYF
cdr3_nt: TGTGCCAGCACCACAGTGGGACAGGGGGCTAGGAAGCAGTACTTC

v_call: TRBV29-1
clone_size: few
d_call: -
j_call: TRBJ2-7
cdr3_length: 15
cdr3_aa: CSVGEITGGAYEQYF
cdr3_nt: TGCAGCGTTGGGGAGATCACAGGGGGGGCCTACGAGCAGTACTTC

v_call: TRBV30
clone_size: -
d_call: -
j_call: TRBJ1-1
cdr3_length: 12
cdr3_aa: CAWSVLGTEAFF
cdr3_nt: TGTGCCTGGAGTGTTCTGGGCACTGAAGCTTTCTTT

v_call: TRBV7-9
clone_size: -
d_call: -
j_call: TRBJ1-5
cdr3_length: 8
cdr3_aa: CAGRPQHF
cdr3_nt: TGTGCCGGCCGGCCCCAGCATTTT

v_call: TRBV29-1
clone_size: -
d_call: -
j_call: TRBJ2-1
cdr3_length: 15
cdr3_aa: CSVAGNWGSYNEQFF
cdr3_nt: TGCAGCGTTGCGGGTAACTGGGGCTCCTACAATGAGCAGTTCTTC

v_call: TRBV27
clone_size: -
d_call: -
j_call: TRBJ2-5
cdr3_length: 11
cdr3_aa: CASSLGGAQYF
cdr3_nt: TGTGCCAGCAGTTTAGGCGGGGCCCAGTACTTC

v_call: TRBV5-6
clone_size: -
d_call: TRBD1
j_call: TRBJ1-6
cdr3_length: 14
cdr3_aa: CASMPGQGDSPLHF
cdr3_nt: TGTGCCAGCATGCCCGGACAGGGGGACTCACCCCTCCACTTT

v_call: TRBV4-1
clone_size: -
d_call: -
j_call: TRBJ1-5
cdr3_length: 14
cdr3_aa: CASSQDIRSGPQHF
cdr3_nt: TGCGCCAGCAGCCAAGATATTCGCAGTGGGCCCCAGCATTTT

v_call: TRBV4-3
clone_size: few
d_call: -
j_call: TRBJ2-7
cdr3_length: 15
cdr3_aa: CASSQAGAKSYEQYF
cdr3_nt: TGCGCCAGCAGCCAAGCTGGGGCAAAATCCTACGAGCAGTACTTC

v_call: TRBV7-3
clone_size: -
d_call: -
j_call: TRBJ2-7
cdr3_length: 14
cdr3_aa: CASSLIPESYEQYF
cdr3_nt: TGTGCCAGCAGCTTAATCCCGGAGAGCTACGAGCAGTACTTC

v_call: TRBV13
clone_size: few
d_call: TRBD1
j_call: TRBJ2-1
cdr3_length: 15
cdr3_aa: CASSLRGTVYNEQFF
cdr3_nt: TGTGCCAGCAGCTTAAGGGGGACAGTATACAATGAGCAGTTCTTC

v_call: TRBV29-1
clone_size: few
d_call: -
j_call: TRBJ2-3
cdr3_length: 13
cdr3_aa: CSAKGGSTDTQYF
cdr3_nt: TGCAGCGCCAAGGGGGGAAGCACAGATACGCAGTATTTT

v_call: TRBV5-1
clone_size: -
d_call: -
j_call: TRBJ2-7
cdr3_length: 13
cdr3_aa: CASSPSGPYEQYF
cdr3_nt: TGCGCCAGCAGCCCTAGTGGGCCCTACGAGCAGTACTTC

v_call: TRBV2
clone_size: -
d_call: -
j_call: TRBJ1-5
cdr3_length: 14
cdr3_aa: CASSPGSINQPQHF
cdr3_nt: TGTGCCAGCAGTCCCGGTAGTATCAATCAGCCCCAGCATTTT

v_call: TRBV6-5
clone_size: -
d_call: -
j_call: TRBJ1-5
cdr3_length: 15
cdr3_aa: CASSYSRDLNQPQHF
cdr3_nt: TGTGCCAGCAGTTACTCAAGAGATCTCAATCAGCCCCAGCATTTT

v_call: TRBV7-8
clone_size: -
d_call: -
j_call: TRBJ2-1
cdr3_length: 15
cdr3_aa: CASSPPGNSYNEQFF
cdr3_nt: TGTGCCAGCAGCCCGCCAGGCAACTCCTACAATGAGCAGTTCTTC

v_call: TRBV7-9
clone_size: -
d_call: -
j_call: TRBJ2-7
cdr3_length: 15
cdr3_aa: CASSRGPNYSYEQYF
cdr3_nt: TGTGCCAGCAGCCGAGGGCCGAATTACAGCTACGAGCAGTACTTC

v_call: TRBV5-6
clone_size: -
d_call: TRBD2
j_call: TRBJ2-5
cdr3_length: 14
cdr3_aa: CASSWGLAGETQYF
cdr3_nt: TGTGCCAGCAGCTGGGGACTAGCGGGCGAGACCCAGTACTTC

v_call: TRBV7-9
clone_size: -
d_call: TRBD2
j_call: TRBJ2-5
cdr3_length: 13
cdr3_aa: CASSLSSGETQYF
cdr3_nt: TGTGCCAGCAGCTTATCTAGCGGCGAGACCCAGTACTTC

v_call: TRBV28
clone_size: few
d_call: -
j_call: TRBJ2-7
cdr3_length: 13
cdr3_aa: CASSLGYSTEQYF
cdr3_nt: TGTGCCAGCAGTCTCGGGTACTCCACCGAGCAGTACTTC

v_call: TRBV6-5
clone_size: few
d_call: -
j_call: TRBJ2-7
cdr3_length: 14
cdr3_aa: CASSFLDAPHEQYF
cdr3_nt: TGTGCCAGCAGTTTCTTGGACGCGCCCCACGAGCAGTACTTC

v_call: TRBV4-1
clone_size: few
d_call: TRBD1
j_call: TRBJ1-5
cdr3_length: 16
cdr3_aa: CASSLLGQASNQPQHF
cdr3_nt: TGCGCCAGCAGCCTCTTGGGACAGGCCAGCAATCAGCCCCAGCATTTT

v_call: TRBV30
clone_size: -
d_call: TRBD2
j_call: TRBJ2-7
cdr3_length: 14
cdr3_aa: CACTREGGVYEQYF
cdr3_nt: TGTGCCTGTACCCGGGAGGGGGGGGTCTACGAGCAGTACTTC

v_call: TRBV29-1
clone_size: -
d_call: TRBD1
j_call: TRBJ1-2
cdr3_length: 15
cdr3_aa: CSVEGQGAVPYGYTF
cdr3_nt: TGCAGCGTTGAAGGGCAGGGGGCCGTCCCCTATGGCTACACCTTC

v_call: TRBV29-1
clone_size: few
d_call: TRBD1
j_call: TRBJ2-3
cdr3_length: 14
cdr3_aa: CSVEGDRRTDTQYF
cdr3_nt: TGCAGCGTTGAGGGGGACAGGCGCACAGATACGCAGTATTTT

v_call: TRBV5-6
clone_size: -
d_call: -
j_call: TRBJ2-1
cdr3_length: 15
cdr3_aa: CASNYLGQQIHEQFF
cdr3_nt: TGTGCCAGCAATTACCTTGGGCAGCAAATCCATGAGCAGTTCTTC

v_call: TRBV7-8
clone_size: few
d_call: TRBD1
j_call: TRBJ2-5
cdr3_length: 13
cdr3_aa: CASSLDRGETQYF
cdr3_nt: TGTGCCAGCAGCCTGGACAGGGGCGAGACCCAGTACTTC

v_call: TRBV25-1
clone_size: -
d_call: TRBD1
j_call: TRBJ1-1
cdr3_length: 14
cdr3_aa: CASSEGGRGTEAFF
cdr3_nt: TGTGCCAGCAGTGAAGGAGGCAGGGGGACTGAAGCTTTCTTT